This T cell receptor beta chain appears in the sequencing data of a study of cytomegalovirus exposure and HLA in healthy donors. Study information: Per a later analysis, the 666 first-cohort and 95 to 150 validation repertoires shared one platform. General study results and limits: Subsequent analysis of the 120 or so validation repertoires found a tendency for first-cohort TCR clusters to co-occur.

Turning to this clone: Its specificity is unknown.

Assay used: immunoSEQ multiplex PCR; TCRdb lists only in-frame clones, some missing. This table holds around 99,000 clones, around nine tenths found once. Specimen: PBMCs. The receptor was isolated from a woman in her late teens or twenties in good health and CMV-seronegative.

CDR3 protein: CASSFTGESRNTIYF. DNA of the CDR3: TGTGCCAGCAGCTTTACAGGGGAGTCGCGAAACACCATATATTTT. V usage is TRBV7-9 and J usage is TRBJ1-3, with 7 bases identical to TRBD1. The CDR3 loop spans 15 amino acids. Germline loops: CDR1 SEHNR, CDR2 FQNEAQ (reference sequence). V shed 3 bases and J 5 bases; nucleotides not matched to a gene: 7.